This T cell receptor (beta chain) was captured in a study of cytomegalovirus exposure and HLA in healthy donors. Remarks on this clone: As yet, its antigen is unknown.

CDR3 size: 13 residues. The V and J ends lost 2 bases and 8 bases respectively, with 10 bases between them. Germline loops: CDR1 LGHNA, CDR2 YNFKEQ. PCR primers comprised 60 Vbeta and 13 Jbeta primers. Repertoires were generated with immunoSEQ multiplex PCR, while TCRdb's copy carries only in-frame clones and drops some. Of around 100,000 clones in the sample, approximately 73% were seen once. General observations from the study: Reportedly, diagnosis of cytomegalovirus status by the classifier showed high specificity and sensitivity.

This sequence was found in a man in his forties in good health and CMV-seronegative. What was sequenced was PBMCs. V usage is TRBV4-2 and J usage is TRBJ2-1, with D possibly being TRBD2 (5 bases). The DNA for the CDR3 is TGTGCCAGCAGCCAACCACCCGGGGATGAGCAGTTCTTC. The encoded protein is CASSQPPGDEQFF.